This T cell receptor (beta chain) came from a study of CD8+CD57+ T cells in acquired aplastic anemia (dated by TCRdb to 2016 to 2019). A note on the overall study: A mean of around 3 ug of DNA, ranging from about 0.2 to 27.4 ug, was extracted from sorted CD4+ and CD8+ cells. CD8+CD57+ expansion was defined as a frequency above the mean frequency observed in healthy subjects.

The sample holds many counts of this clonotype. Its antigen is unknown. Nothing much larger sits one base from this clone, and base qualities are not available. From the cysteine through the phenylalanine, the CDR3 covers 16 amino acids. This entry keeps only the CDR3 DNA: 48 bases, framed from base 1. Based on the germline V gene (reference sequence), the CDR1 and CDR2 sequences are SEHNR and FQNEAQ. V is cut back by 5 bases and J by 5 bases, with 10 bases in the junction unmatched. TCR beta VDJ combination and CDR3 sequence profiling used genomic DNA as the template. An Illumina HiSeq 2000 was used for TCR repertoire sequencing. In the paper's pipeline: Repertoires were assessed using TRBV/TRBJ rearrangement plots, CDR3 size and DJ length profiles, and Simpson's diversity index. The most abundant DNA sequence in the deep sequencing data was taken as the immunodominant clone. CDR3 amino acid sequences were screened for sharing across subjects and compared with published repertoires and the VDJdb database. Clones were called with MiXCR by TCRdb after fastp trimmed the public reads at Q25, and only in-frame beta chains were retained. All rows with the same CDR3 protein become a single entry with the most common DNA and genes. The V and J calls, along with clone size, are taken from TCRdb and not from the paper's own processing. The sample data list more than 150,000 distinct CDR3 sequences, and less than 50% of these were observed just once. About 2.9% of the sample goes to the ten largest clones.

Expansion of CD8+CD57+ cells had been shown by flow cytometry in the patients chosen for sequencing. Severe acquired aplastic anemia was diagnosed in all patients according to International Study of Aplastic Anemia and Agranulocytosis and Camitta criteria. Patients had received no therapy at the time of blood sampling. In the study, sorted CD4+ and CD8+ blood T cells from patients with severe aplastic anemia and from healthy subjects underwent deep sequencing of TCR repertoires. Patients were enrolled in the USA under clinicaltrials.gov protocols 00001620, 01623167, 00001397, 00071045, 00081523 and 00961064. Ficoll-Paque density gradient centrifugation was used to isolate peripheral blood mononuclear cells. Before DNA was extracted, CD4+ and CD8+ T cells were sorted using either FACS or magnetic beads. Beyond this particular receptor, the publication reports: Roughly 31 CD8+ CDR3 sequences were shared between patients and controls but appeared highly expressed in patients and within their immunodominant clones. Patients and healthy controls showed no significant difference in CD8+ Simpson's diversity (P=0.060).

The rearrangement joined TRBV7-9 to TRBJ2-2; a stretch of 8 junction bases matches TRBD1. The material sequenced was sorted CD4+, CD8+, or CD8+CD57+ T cells (not recorded which) from PBMCs. This TCR came from a human donor with aplastic anemia. The DNA reads TGTGCCAGCAGCCGTCACGGGACAGGACCAACCGGGGAGCTGTTTTTT. Its amino acids are CASSRHGTGPTGELFF.